This T cell receptor beta chain was retrieved from a study of blood T cell repertoires in COVID-19. Assay used: immunoSEQ multiplex PCR; TCRdb lists only in-frame clones, some missing. Of roughly 35,000 clones listed, roughly 80% were seen once; the top ten hold over 30%. Trimming removed 4 bases from V and 3 bases from J; junction bases left unmatched: 7. Germline CDR1 SGDLS, CDR2 YYNGEE. CDR3 size: 18 residues. The chain combines TRBV9 with TRBJ2-2; TRBD2 aligns across 15 bases. The sequencing input was peripheral blood. This receptor was obtained from a man at least 80 years old with acute or convalescent COVID-19. Here the CDR3 DNA reads TGTGCCAGCAGCCCGAGGACTAGCGGGAGGGGTCACACCGGGGAGCTGTTTTTT. Its translation is CASSPRTSGRGHTGELFF.